The 27 T cell receptor beta chains below all came from one sample that was sequenced in a study of control samples from healthy donors and cancer patients. Libraries were prepared by immunoSEQ multiplex PCR; TCRdb keeps only in-frame clonotypes and omits some of them. The data hold approximately 170,000 clones, with 92% observed a single time. The material sequenced was blood. Every receptor here comes from a woman aged 25 to 39 in good health.

Here the CDR3 reads CASSERTSTDTQYF. The CDR3 nucleotides read TGTGCCAGCAGTGAACGTACTAGCACAGATACGCAGTATTTT. The genes are TRBV6-1 and TRBJ2-3; D remains ambiguous. Looked up from germline, CDR1 is MNHNS and CDR2 is SASEGT. V was shortened by 2 bases and J by 0 bases, with 6 bases between the two germline ends. This CDR3 is 14 amino acids long.

The genes are TRBV10-3 and TRBJ2-7; D not certain. Per the germline V gene, CDR1 is ENHRY and CDR2 is SYGVKD. The length of the CDR3 is 13 residues. The V gene lost 0 bases and the J gene lost 5 bases, with 8 bases spanning the gap. The CDR3 DNA follows: TGTGCCATCAGTGAGTCAGAGTTCCACGAGCAGTACTTC. The encoded protein is CAISESEFHEQYF.

The V gene is TRBV2, the J gene TRBJ1-5; D is unresolved. The CDR3 consists of 12 residues. Trimming took off 6 bases at V and 7 bases at J, with 10 bases between the two ends. CDR1 is SNHLY and CDR2 is FYNNEI in the germline V gene. The CDR3 protein is CASRGSVQPQHF. DNA for the CDR3: TGTGCCAGCAGAGGGAGCGTCCAGCCCCAGCATTTT.

The V call is TRBV9, the J call TRBJ2-1; 8 bases map to TRBD2. The CDR3 runs 16 residues. Germline V gives CDR1 SGDLS, CDR2 YYNGEE. V lost 4 bases, J lost 6 bases, and 12 bases stayed unmatched. The CDR3 sequence is CASSKTSGLVFNEQFF. CDR3 DNA: TGTGCCAGCAGCAAAACCTCGGGACTAGTTTTCAATGAGCAGTTCTTC.

V and J are TRBV3-1 (or the pseudogene TRBV3-2) and TRBJ2-7; 9 bases fit TRBD1. The CDR3 has 15 residues. V lost 1 base, J lost 4 bases, and 5 bases stayed unmatched. Germline loops: CDR1 LGHDT, CDR2 YNNKEL (reference sequence). The CDR3 is CASSQGTGVRYEQYF. In DNA, the CDR3 is TGTGCCAGCAGCCAAGGGACAGGGGTACGGTACGAGCAGTACTTC.

The V gene is TRBV4-2, the J gene TRBJ1-5; 9 bases are shared with TRBD1. Germline CDR1 is LGHNA and CDR2 is YNFKEQ. The CDR3 is 17 amino acids. J gave up 3 bases and V 0 bases, and 6 bases lay outside the gene matches. The chain's CDR3 is CASSQDLRQGDNQPQHF. The CDR3 region has the DNA TGTGCCAGCAGCCAAGACCTTAGACAGGGGGACAATCAGCCCCAGCATTTT.

V usage is TRBV7-8 and J usage is TRBJ1-5; possible D gene TRBD1, 6 bases. Trimming shortened V by 5 bases and J by 5 bases, and 16 bases separated the two germline ends. From germline, CDR1 is SGHVS and CDR2 FQNEAQ. The CDR3 loop spans 15 amino acids. In DNA, the CDR3 is TGTGCCAGCAGCCGAGATCCAGGGGTGTATCAGCCCCAGCATTTT. Translating it yields CASSRDPGVYQPQHF.

The V call is TRBV19, the J call TRBJ1-5; possible D gene TRBD1, 5 bases. Trimming pared 10 bases from V and 3 bases from J, leaving 19 bases between. From germline, CDR1 is LNHDA and CDR2 SQIVND (reference sequence). The CDR3 consists of 15 residues. CDR3 region: CATSQAYNNNQPQHF. The CDR3 DNA is TGTGCCACCTCACAGGCGTACAATAACAATCAGCCCCAGCATTTT.

As for this clone: Other DNA sequences in the same sample also yield this CDR3. The J gene is TRBJ1-1, the V gene TRBV19; D is uncertain. Germline-derived CDR1 and CDR2 are LNHDA and SQIVND (reference sequence). V gave up 2 bases and J gave up 1 base, with 5 bases separating them. The CDR3 extends over 13 amino acids. The CDR3 DNA sequence: TGTGCCAGTAGTATATCCGGGAACACTGAAGCTTTCTTT. It translates to CASSISGNTEAFF.

The sample holds one count of this clone. The CDR3 DNA sequence: TGTGCCAGCAGCCAAGGTCTGGGGACGGTTAATAATTCACCCCTCCACTTT. It yields the protein CASSQGLGTVNNSPLHF. The V call is TRBV14, the J call TRBJ1-6; possibly TRBD1 for D (5 bases). Deletions cut 1 base from V and 5 bases from J, with 15 bases between. This CDR3 has 17 residues. The V gene's germline CDR1 is SGHDN and CDR2 FVKESK.

V gene TRBV28 combines with J gene TRBJ1-4, with 10 bases that match TRBD1. The CDR3 is made up of 14 amino acids. V lost 8 bases and J lost 6; bases outside the gene matches: 6. Germline assignment: CDR1 MDHEN and CDR2 SYDVKM. The CDR3: CASHSGQGYEKLFF. CDR3 in DNA: TGTGCCAGCCACTCGGGACAGGGGTATGAAAAACTGTTTTTT.

The chain uses TRBV19 and TRBJ2-3; 10 bases align to TRBD2. CDR1 LNHDA and CDR2 SQIVND come from the germline V gene (reference sequence). Germline trimming cut 0 bases from V and 2 bases from J; bases unmatched to any gene: 8. The CDR3 consists of 18 residues. CDR3 nucleotides: TGTGCCAGTAGTATAGATCGGGGGCTAGCGGGAGTCACAGATACGCAGTATTTT. Translation: CASSIDRGLAGVTDTQYF.

The V gene is TRBV24-1, the J gene TRBJ2-1; no clear D gene. V lost 4 bases and J lost 7, with 4 bases in between. Germline CDR1 reads KGHDR; CDR2 reads SFDVKD. The CDR3 extends over 11 amino acids. CDR3: CATSDRNEQFF. The CDR3 DNA reads TGTGCCACCAGTGACCGGAATGAGCAGTTCTTC.

The chain combines TRBV7-8 with TRBJ2-1, with 13 bases fitting TRBD2. Germline trimming cut 5 bases from V and 0 bases from J; bases unmatched to any gene: 16. This CDR3 spans 21 amino acids. From germline, CDR1 is SGHVS and CDR2 FQNEAQ. The CDR3 spells CASSTTGLAGPYQSSYNEQFF. The CDR3 nucleotides are TGTGCCAGCAGCACGACGGGACTAGCGGGACCCTACCAGAGCTCCTACAATGAGCAGTTCTTC.

The chain links TRBV6-2 or TRBV6-3 to TRBJ2-3; D uncertain. The CDR3 extends over 16 amino acids. V dropped 2 bases and J dropped 2 bases, with 14 bases sitting between them. CDR1 is MNHEY and CDR2 is SVGEGT in the germline V gene. The CDR3 DNA reads TGTGCCAGCAGTTACATGAGGCAAGTTGCCACAGATACGCAGTATTTT. Translating gives CASSYMRQVATDTQYF.

The gene calls are TRBV18 and TRBJ1-2; no reliable D call. This CDR3 has 15 amino acids. With 0 bases removed from V and 3 bases from J, the gap between germline ends came to 11 bases. Germline values: CDR1 KGHSH, CDR2 LQKENI. The CDR3 spells CASSPPQNTDYGYTF. CDR3 bases: TGTGCCAGCTCACCACCCCAGAATACGGACTATGGCTACACCTTC.

The V call is TRBV20-1, the J call TRBJ1-1; weak D call: TRBD1 (6 bases). Trimming took off 6 bases at V and 4 bases at J, with 9 bases between the two ends. The CDR3 consists of 11 residues. Germline CDR1 and CDR2: DFQATT and SNEGSKA (reference sequence). CDR3 nucleotide sequence: TGCAGTGCAGGGGGGCGCACTGAAGCTTTCTTT. This gives the protein CSAGGRTEAFF.

The V call is TRBV2, the J call TRBJ2-2; D call uncertain. Germline CDR1 SNHLY, CDR2 FYNNEI. V was pared by 8 bases and J by 6 bases, with 13 bases between. The length of the CDR3 is 13 residues. DNA of the CDR3: TGTGCCAGCCTCCCTTATATTGCCGGGGAGCTGTTTTTT. As protein: CASLPYIAGELFF.

The chain has TRBV27 and TRBJ2-1; TRBD1 is a possible D gene (5 bases). CDR1 and CDR2 from the germline V gene are MNHEY and SMNVEV (reference sequence). The CDR3 has 15 amino acids. Trimming shortened V by 3 bases and J by 0 bases, and 9 bases separated the two germline ends. CDR3 residues: CASSLGQYSYNEQFF. CDR3 in DNA: TGTGCCAGCAGTTTGGGGCAGTACTCCTACAATGAGCAGTTCTTC.

This clone was seen a handful of times. This chain links TRBV2 with TRBJ1-1; a weak D match, TRBD1 (6 bases). CDR1 is SNHLY, CDR2 FYNNEI, per germline. The V gene lost 3 bases and the J gene lost 1 base, with 12 bases spanning the gap. CDR3 length equals 15 residues. CDR3 protein: CASSDVGAQNTEAFF. For the CDR3, the DNA is TGTGCCAGCAGTGATGTGGGGGCACAGAACACTGAAGCTTTCTTT.

V usage is TRBV7-9 and J usage is TRBJ1-6; weak D call: TRBD1 (6 bases). Trimming took off 5 bases at V and 4 bases at J, with 15 bases between the two ends. This CDR3 is built from 16 residues. Germline loops: CDR1 SEHNR, CDR2 FQNEAQ (reference sequence). The CDR3: CASSGREGGYNSPLHF. CDR3 DNA sequence: TGTGCCAGCAGCGGCAGGGAAGGGGGATATAATTCACCCCTCCACTTT.

The J gene is TRBJ1-1, the V gene TRBV18, with D possibly being TRBD1 (5 bases). V gave up 5 bases and J gave up 5 bases, with 12 bases separating them. Germline assignment: CDR1 KGHSH and CDR2 LQKENI. The length of the CDR3 is 13 residues. CDR3 region: CASSVGGETEAFF. CDR3 coding DNA: TGTGCCAGCTCAGTGGGGGGGGAAACTGAAGCTTTCTTT. The whole variable domain, remainder taken from reference TRBV18 and TRBJ1-1, is NAGVMQNPRHLVRRRGQEARLRCSPMKGHSHVYWYRQLPEEGLKFMVYLQKENIIDESGMPKERFSAEFPKEGPSILRIQQVVRGDSAAYFCASSVGGETEAFFGQGTRLTVV.

This clone was picked up one time. The V gene is TRBV11-2, the J gene TRBJ2-7; no reliable D call. This CDR3 has 14 amino acids. V was shortened by 1 base and J by 2 bases, with 9 bases between the two germline ends. CDR1 is SGHAT and CDR2 is FQNNGV in the germline V gene. As DNA, the CDR3 is TGTGCCAGCAGCTTAGGGGCAGGTGCCTACGAGCAGTACTTC. Encoded protein: CASSLGAGAYEQYF. The full variable domain, completed using reference TRBV11-2 and TRBJ2-7, is EAGVAQSPRYKIIEKRQSVAFWCNPISGHATLYWYQQILGQGPKLLIQFQNNGVVDDSQLPKDRFSAERLKGVDSTLKIQPAKLEDSAVYLCASSLGAGAYEQYFGPGTRLTVT.

The chain links TRBV20-1 to TRBJ2-1; tentatively, D is TRBD2 (6 bases). The CDR3 is 17 residues long. V was cut by 3 bases and J by 0 bases, with 18 bases left in between. The germline gives CDR1 DFQATT, CDR2 SNEGSKA (reference sequence). The CDR3 spells CSASWALATSSYNEQFF. The CDR3 DNA follows: TGCAGTGCTAGTTGGGCTCTAGCGACAAGCTCCTACAATGAGCAGTTCTTC.

The chain uses TRBV19 and TRBJ2-2; weak D call: TRBD2 (6 bases). V lost 10 bases and J lost 5, with 20 bases in between. Germline V lookup: CDR1 LNHDA, CDR2 SQIVND (reference sequence). This CDR3 is 15 amino acids long. DNA for the CDR3: TGTGCCACCCAGGATAGGGCGGGACCAACCGGGGAGCTGTTTTTT. It yields the protein CATQDRAGPTGELFF.

The chain uses TRBV5-8 and TRBJ2-1; D possibly corresponds to TRBD2 (5 bases). Germline lookup yields CDR1 SGHTS and CDR2 YDEGEE. The CDR3 has 16 amino acids. The V gene lost 7 bases and the J gene lost 0 bases, with 17 bases spanning the gap. CDR3 residues: CASPDILGSSYNEQFF. The CDR3 nucleotides are TGTGCCAGCCCTGATATCTTGGGGAGCTCCTACAATGAGCAGTTCTTC. The whole variable domain, filled in from reference TRBV5-8 and TRBJ2-1, reads EAGVTQSPTHLIKTRGQQATLRCSPISGHTSVYWYQQALGLGLQFLLWYDEGEERNRGNFPPRFSGRQFPNYSSELNVNALELEDSALYLCASPDILGSSYNEQFFGPGTRLTVL.

This chain joins TRBV4-3 and TRBJ2-2, with a tentative D call TRBD2 (6 bases). The germline V gene encodes CDR1 LGHNA and CDR2 YSLEER. With 3 bases removed from V and 1 base from J, the gap between germline ends came to 12 bases. The CDR3 sequence is 16 residues long. Here the CDR3 DNA reads TGCGCCAGCAGCCACACGGGAGTACTGAACACCGGGGAGCTGTTTTTT. Protein: CASSHTGVLNTGELFF.